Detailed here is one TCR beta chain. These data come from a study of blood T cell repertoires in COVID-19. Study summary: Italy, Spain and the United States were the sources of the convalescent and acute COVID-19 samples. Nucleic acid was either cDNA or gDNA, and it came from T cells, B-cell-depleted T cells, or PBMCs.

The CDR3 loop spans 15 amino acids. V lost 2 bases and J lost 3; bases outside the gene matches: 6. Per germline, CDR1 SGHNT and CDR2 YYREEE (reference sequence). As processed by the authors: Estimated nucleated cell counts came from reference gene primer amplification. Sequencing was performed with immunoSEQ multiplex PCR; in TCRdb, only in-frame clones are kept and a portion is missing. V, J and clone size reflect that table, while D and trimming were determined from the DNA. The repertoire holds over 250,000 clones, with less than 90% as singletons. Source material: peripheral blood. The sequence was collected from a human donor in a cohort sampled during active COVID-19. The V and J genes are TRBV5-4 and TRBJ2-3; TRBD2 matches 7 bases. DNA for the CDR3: TGTGCCAGCAGCTTAAGTCTAGCGGATACAGATACGCAGTATTTT. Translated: CASSLSLADTDTQYF.